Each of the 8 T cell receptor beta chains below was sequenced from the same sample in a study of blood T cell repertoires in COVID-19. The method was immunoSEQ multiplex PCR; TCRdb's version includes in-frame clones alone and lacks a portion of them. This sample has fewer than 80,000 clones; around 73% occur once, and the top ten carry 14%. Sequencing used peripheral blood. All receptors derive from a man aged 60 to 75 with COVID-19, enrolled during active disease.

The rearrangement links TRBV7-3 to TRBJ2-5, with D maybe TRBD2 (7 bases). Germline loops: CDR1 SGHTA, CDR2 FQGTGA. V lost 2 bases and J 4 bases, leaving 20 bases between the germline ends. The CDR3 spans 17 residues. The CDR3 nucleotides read TGTGCCAGCAGCTTAGGGGCGGGGGCCCAGGGGTTAGAGACCCAGTACTTC. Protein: CASSLGAGAQGLETQYF. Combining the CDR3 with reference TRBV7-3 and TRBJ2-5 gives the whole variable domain GAGVSQTPSNKVTEKGKYVELRCDPISGHTALYWYRQSLGQGPEFLIYFQGTGAADDSGLPNDRFFAVRPEGSVSTLKIQRTERGDSAVYLCASSLGAGAQGLETQYFGPGTRLLVL.

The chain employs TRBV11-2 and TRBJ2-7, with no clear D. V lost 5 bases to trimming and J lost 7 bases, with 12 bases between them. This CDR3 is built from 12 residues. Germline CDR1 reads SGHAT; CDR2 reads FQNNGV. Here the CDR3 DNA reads TGTGCCAGCAGCCCCAGTGGCAGGGAGCAGTACTTC. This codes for CASSPSGREQYF.

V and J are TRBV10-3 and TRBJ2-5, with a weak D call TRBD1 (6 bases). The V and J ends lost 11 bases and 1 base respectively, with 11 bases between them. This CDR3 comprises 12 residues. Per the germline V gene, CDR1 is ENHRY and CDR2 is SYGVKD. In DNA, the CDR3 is TGTGCCGCCGGACAGCCCCAAGAGACCCAGTACTTC. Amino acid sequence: CAAGQPQETQYF.

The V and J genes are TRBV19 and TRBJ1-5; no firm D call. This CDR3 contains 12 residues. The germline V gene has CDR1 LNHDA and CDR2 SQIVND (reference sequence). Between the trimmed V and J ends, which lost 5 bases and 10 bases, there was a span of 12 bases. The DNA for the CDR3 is TGTGCCAGTAGTCTCCCCGGAGGCCCCCAGCATTTT. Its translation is CASSLPGGPQHF.

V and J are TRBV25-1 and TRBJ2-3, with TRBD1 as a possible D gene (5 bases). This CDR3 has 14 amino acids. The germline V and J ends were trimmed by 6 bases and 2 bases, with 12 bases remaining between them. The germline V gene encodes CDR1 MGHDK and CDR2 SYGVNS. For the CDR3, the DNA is TGTGCCAGCAGAACAGGTGTGGCCACAGATACGCAGTATTTT. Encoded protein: CASRTGVATDTQYF.

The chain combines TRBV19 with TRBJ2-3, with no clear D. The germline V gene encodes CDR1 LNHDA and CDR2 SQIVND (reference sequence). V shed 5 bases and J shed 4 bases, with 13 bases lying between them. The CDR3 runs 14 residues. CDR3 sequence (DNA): TGTGCCAGTAGTGCAAGTGGAGTCTCAGATACGCAGTATTTT. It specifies CASSASGVSDTQYF.

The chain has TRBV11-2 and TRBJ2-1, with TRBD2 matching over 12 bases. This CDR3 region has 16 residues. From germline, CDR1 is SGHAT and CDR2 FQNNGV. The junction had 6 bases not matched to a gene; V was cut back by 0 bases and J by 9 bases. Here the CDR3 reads CASSLDLAGGPGEQFF. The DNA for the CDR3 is TGTGCCAGCAGCTTAGATCTAGCGGGGGGGCCGGGTGAGCAGTTCTTC.

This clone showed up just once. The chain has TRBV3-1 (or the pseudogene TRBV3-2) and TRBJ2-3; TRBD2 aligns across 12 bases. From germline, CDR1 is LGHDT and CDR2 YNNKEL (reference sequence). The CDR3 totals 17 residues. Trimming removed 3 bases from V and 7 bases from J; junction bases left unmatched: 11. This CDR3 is CASSHAGLAGNQYTQYF. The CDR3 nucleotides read TGTGCCAGCAGCCACGCTGGACTAGCGGGGAATCAATATACGCAGTATTTT.